This TCR beta chain was profiled in a study of cytomegalovirus exposure and HLA in healthy donors (dated by TCRdb to the late 2010s). For context, the study as a whole: An earlier analysis of around 600 of the donors reported approximately 270 Gb of sequence data and 117 million unique TCR beta sequences from roughly 180 million T cells. An early release that covered approximately 600 HLA-typed donors contained approximately 290 gigabases of sequencing data and 75 million to 100 million unique TCR sequences. Of the 300 to 500 genotyped donors, 81% were placed in the genetic ancestry cluster associated with self-reported Caucasian donors. The study aimed to test whether cataloging public T cell receptors could reveal signatures of past pathogen exposure. The study used immunosequencing to profile the T cell repertoires of some 600 subjects and linked those repertoires to cytomegalovirus serostatus. A separate validation cohort of about 110 different subjects was used in addition to the 666-subject first cohort. To predict cytomegalovirus infection status, the study brought together high-throughput TCR immunosequencing, statistical association of individual TCRs with disease status, and machine learning. A later analysis re-examined previously published TCR beta repertoires from about 700 donors and added high-resolution HLA genotyping to investigate patterns of TCR occurrence. Rather than using new phenotypic data, the later analysis identified candidate immune exposures from TCR beta sequences and from how often those sequences occurred across donors. To decide whether each TCR beta V gene segment behaved as functional or pseudogenic, an earlier analysis of approximately 620 of the donors relied on high-throughput TCR beta sequencing. Donor age, sex, ethnicity and CMV serostatus were compiled alongside the repertoire data. A later genetic analysis took genome-wide SNP genotypes for about 55% of the roughly 700 donors and used that subset as a discovery cohort. Every discovery cohort repertoire had been produced on one sequencing platform. HLA typing covered class I and class II loci at four-digit resolution. The number of donors typed differed by locus, with roughly 629-640 for A, B, C, DRB1 and DQB1, roughly 520 for DQA1, approximately 570 for DPA1, and some 440 for DPB1. Several DR-DQ haplotypes were treated as single units for association and clustering because of strong linkage in the cohort. Among 398 genotyped donors of the cohort, an average of roughly 230,000 unique TCR beta nucleotide sequences was sequenced per donor, of which roughly 18% were non-productive. The research as a whole found: A later genetic analysis reported fewer N-insertions in productive TCRs among donors in an Asian-associated ancestry cluster than the roughly 640-donor mean. A few of the identified cytomegalovirus-associated TCR beta chains were confirmed in vitro to be specific for cytomegalovirus antigens. A later analysis found that TCR association rates varied across HLA loci, with DRB1 alleles showing the most associated TCRs and HLA-C alleles the fewest. The sequencing pipeline was judged likely to have produced a cluster of highly shared sequence variants as a technical artifact. Because counts were too low, seventeen rarely observed V segments, including chromosome 9 orphons, were excluded from the earlier analysis of 587 of the donors. The cohort was sequenced for TCR beta chains only, and without alpha or paired-chain data the features that could be detected were limited. In a later genetic analysis, a missense DCLRE1C variant was associated with V-gene and J-gene trimming of TCR beta chains, and the association was replicated in an independent cohort. Linkage disequilibrium might explain the correlated functional status among segregating V segments, but an unknown experimental factor could not be ruled out. The authors suggested that the approach could potentially be generalized to other disease states and immunological phenotypes. Sequencing depth was assumed to be roughly uniform across donors in the presence/absence analyses, though that assumption may not hold. The study listed 150 to 200 TCR beta chains as associated with cytomegalovirus. HLA typing was unavailable for some donors at each locus, so association tests used only the typed subset. Most CMV-associated TCR beta chains appeared to be HLA-restricted in a later analysis, and the HLA associations seemed to be driven largely by CMV exposure. Across donors, most TCR sequences were observed very rarely, whereas some public TCRs were present in many individuals. Strong co-occurrence of HLA alleles, especially DR and DQ, made assigning TCR associations to individual alleles difficult. In an earlier analysis of a few hundred of the donors, most TCR beta V segments were observed in productive rearrangements about 87% or about 30% of the time, broadly matching IMGT annotations. A further reported finding was that TCR beta sequences accurately predicted the HLA-A and HLA-B alleles for most subjects in the first cohort. The classifier was reported to diagnose cytomegalovirus status with high specificity and sensitivity in both the original and validation cohorts. In a later analysis, HLA-associated TCR beta chains were found to be more clonally expanded and to have lower generation probabilities than equally common non-associated chains. Because the 87-base-pair reads could not distinguish some IMGT-functional V segments, including TRBV6-2 and TRBV6-3, those segments were excluded. The only immune exposure information available for the cohort was CMV serostatus. A later analysis reported that several top co-occurrence clusters appeared linked to parvovirus B19, influenza, CMV and Epstein-Barr virus. A later analysis associated about 16,000 TCR beta sequences with specific HLA alleles at a false discovery rate of 0.05.

On this clone: Its cognate antigen has yet to be identified.

Counted from cysteine to phenylalanine, this CDR3 has 13 amino acids. Just CDR3 DNA is preserved here, 39 bases in frame from base 1. CDR1 and CDR2 were assigned from the germline V gene as SNHLY and FYNNEI. For this chain, trimming is 6 bases at the V end and 6 bases at the J end, and the number of junction bases without a gene match is 3. The cohort consisted of fewer than 700 healthy bone marrow donors. All cohort members were sampled while nominally healthy, although unrecorded immune exposures were likely present. The donor tested CMV seropositive and was one of the 289 seropositive cohort members. A peripheral blood sample was collected from each donor, and TCR beta sequencing was performed on peripheral blood mononuclear cells. The Qiagen DNeasy Blood Extraction Kit was used to extract genomic DNA from the blood cell samples. The method was the immunoSEQ multiplex PCR assay. A mixture of 60 forward primers for TCR Vbeta segments and 13 reverse primers for TCR Jbeta segments was used in the multiplex PCR. The CDR3 region of rearranged TCR beta genes was amplified from genomic DNA with a multiplex PCR assay. The amplified TCR beta libraries were sequenced on the Illumina HiSeq System as 87-base-pair reads. From the authors' description of their analysis: Across the 670 or so repertoires, a later analysis counted approximately 75 million unique TCR beta chains, roughly 11 million of which were shared by at least two donors. Raw reads were error-corrected and collapsed into unique sequences by a nearest-neighbor algorithm in which closely related sequences were merged to remove PCR and sequencing errors. Alignment of CDR3 sequences to IMGT reference sequences was used to assign V, D and J gene segments. For a sequence to be retained, a match of at least six nucleotides to both a V gene segment and a J gene segment was required. A rearrangement counted as productive if the CDR3 had no stop codons and remained in frame with V and J, and every other rearrangement counted as non-productive. CDR3 was defined by IMGT convention, running from the second conserved V-encoded cysteine to the conserved J-encoded phenylalanine. The earlier analysis of more than 450 of the donors excluded sequences that lacked an unambiguous match to a single V gene segment. In an earlier analysis of around 590 of the donors, a V segment was called functional when productive rearrangements were above 56.7%, and segregating when the standard deviation between donors exceeded 5%. A statistical classification framework was built for diagnosing cytomegalovirus status from the catalog of TCR beta chain sequences. In a later analysis, V and J genes were assigned by comparing TCR nucleotide sequences against IMGT/GENE-DB human TR gene sequences. A later analysis assigned CDR3 sequences and most-parsimonious VDJ recombination scenarios with the TCRdist pipeline. In a later analysis, each TCR beta chain was defined by its CDR3 amino acid sequence together with its V-gene family, and reads lacking a unique V-gene family were excluded. As a way to deal with suspected cross-contamination and a sequencing artifact, a later analysis dropped approximately 570 nucleotide sequences that were highly shared and had low generation probability. For each public chain, a later analysis derived a clonal expansion index from normalized ranks of inferred template counts within each repertoire. In a later analysis, generation probabilities were computed using a VDJ recombination model fitted to out-of-frame rearrangements, and the results were checked against IGoR. Hypergeometric tests were used in a later analysis to score TCR-TCR, TCR-HLA and TCR-CMV co-occurrence, with a repertoire-size bias correction applied to the TCR pairs. To estimate false discovery rates, a later analysis permuted the HLA or CMV assignments 20 times. In a later analysis, co-occurring TCRs were grouped with DBSCAN, and TCRdist sequence similarity was added when clustering was performed within HLA-allele-positive subsets. Repertoires with fewer than 30,000 or more than 120,000 public chains were left out of co-occurrence clustering, as were several repertoires with anomalous nucleotide sharing. Here the immuneACCESS table is served through TCRdb, limited to in-frame sequences with V and J called. Missing clones are a known gap in these copies; in checked studies unresolved V genes cover under half, and the rest lacks a known reason. Clone size and the V and J calls come from that table; the DNA yielded D and trimming. The sample's table covers about 130,000 clones. In total, the top ten clones hold 1.5% to 2% of the sample.

This receptor was obtained from a middle-aged woman in good health and CMV-seropositive. The chain was built from TRBV2 and TRBJ1-5, with 9 bases in between that match TRBD1. Input material: PBMCs. The CDR3 region reads CASRDRGGQPQHF. Read as DNA, the sequence is TGTGCCAGCAGGGACAGGGGAGGTCAGCCCCAGCATTTT.